The entry below describes one T cell receptor beta chain. This clone is a singleton in its sample. This receptor's antigen is unknown. Qualities for individual bases were not recorded, and no much larger clone is one base off. Participants in the prospective study were aged about 18 to 89 years, lived in about two dozen United States geographic areas, and enrolled through a virtual design. Cohort assignment in the prospective study relied on participant-reported clinical history from a screening survey and a study questionnaire. In the prospective study, whole blood, serum and a nasopharyngeal or oropharyngeal swab were collected from each participant by mobile phlebotomists. Additional blood draws and questionnaires over an approximately 2-month period could optionally be provided by prospective study participants. Before DNA extraction, prospective study blood samples were shipped either frozen or at room temperature.

The entry originates in a study of blood T cell repertoires in COVID-19 (dated by TCRdb to 2018 to 2021). Concerning the study at large: Collaborator samples came from the United States, Italy and Spain and covered acute and convalescent phases of COVID-19. The material from the prospective study consisted of cDNA or gDNA derived from T cells, B-cell-depleted T cells, or PBMCs. Samples were obtained from the ongoing ImmuneRACE study (first 160 participants) and from approximately 1,200 subjects provided by 6 global collaborators. Subjects who had been exposed to COVID-19, were actively infected with it, or had recovered from it provided the deeply sampled blood TCRbeta repertoires that made up the dataset. The sample metadata nearly always contained a de-identified subject ID, COVID-19 status, age in years and sex. The repertoires were released in a freely available public database meant as a resource for research on the immune response to SARS-CoV-2. Where HLA class I and class II types were available, the types were taken from metadata supplied by the sample provider, not from assay-based typing. The paper's findings and limits, for the study overall: The quantity of clinical and demographic metadata differed by source and by participant and was supplied without curation.

TCRbeta CDR3 regions were amplified from genomic DNA by means of the immunoSEQ Assay, a bias-controlled multiplex PCR. Per the authors' processing: Nucleated cell counts per sample were estimated from amplification of reference gene primers within the assay. To quantify the absolute abundance of each unique TCRbeta CDR3 rearrangement, sequence reads were collapsed and filtered. For each sample, productive Simpson clonality was calculated as the square root of Simpson's diversity index over productive rearrangements. As stored in TCRdb, this immuneACCESS dataset retains in-frame rearrangements with V and J assigned. A fraction of the clones does not appear; measured against another copy, unresolved V genes explain less than half of the discrepancy, and the remainder lacks a known reason. V, J and clone size reflect that table, while D and trimming were determined from the DNA. The sample table lists 200,000 or so clones, about nine tenths of them with a count of one. The biggest ten clones account for about 4% of the sample.

CDR1 and CDR2, looked up from the germline V gene, are SQVTM and ANQGSEA. Including cysteine and phenylalanine, the CDR3 has 14 amino acids. Just CDR3 DNA is preserved here, 42 bases in frame from base 1. At the junction V is shortened by 5 bases and J by 4 bases, with 17 bases in between. The V and J genes are TRBV29-1 and TRBJ1-2, and TRBD1 may be the D gene, going by 6 matching bases. This clonotype was sampled from a woman aged 40 to 50 with acute COVID-19. The sequencing input was PBMCs or T cells enriched from blood (not recorded which). The CDR3 protein sequence reads: CSVIPRGGVYGYTF. In nucleotide form, the sequence is TGCAGCGTTATCCCCAGGGGCGGAGTCTATGGCTACACCTTC.